This entry lists 10 T cell receptor beta chains sequenced from one sample in a study of T cell responses to AZD1222 COVID-19 vaccine. Clones were sequenced by immunoSEQ multiplex PCR, and TCRdb holds only the in-frame ones, with some missing. The sample lists some 190,000 clones, approximately 92% occurring once. This specimen was peripheral blood, taken on day 0 of AZD1222 vaccination. All receptors come from an adult in good health.

This rearrangement joins TRBV2 to TRBJ1-6; D not resolved. Between the trimmed V and J ends, which lost 3 bases and 0 bases, there was a span of 6 bases. Germline CDR1 is SNHLY and CDR2 is FYNNEI. The CDR3 runs 15 residues. This CDR3 is CASSDGSSYNSPLHF. CDR3 nucleotides: TGTGCCAGCAGTGACGGGAGCTCCTATAATTCACCCCTCCACTTT. The full variable domain, its missing parts supplied by reference TRBV2 and TRBJ1-6, is EPEVTQTPSHQVTQMGQEVILRCVPISNHLYFYWYRQILGQKVEFLVSFYNNEISEKSEIFDDQFSVERPDGSNFTLKIRSTKLEDSAMYFCASSDGSSYNSPLHFGNGTRLTVT.

The count of this clone is one. This chain connects TRBV9 to TRBJ2-1; 9 bases are a match to TRBD2. The junction had 5 bases not matched to a gene; V was cut back by 0 bases and J by 7 bases. There are 15 residues in the CDR3. Looked up from germline, CDR1 is SGDLS and CDR2 is YYNGEE. The CDR3 spells CASSVVAGAWNEQFF. The CDR3 DNA reads TGTGCCAGCAGCGTAGTAGCGGGGGCGTGGAATGAGCAGTTCTTC.

This chain uses TRBV5-5 with TRBJ1-4; no firm D call. From germline, CDR1 is SGHKS and CDR2 YYEKEE (reference sequence). The CDR3 consists of 18 residues. The germline V and J ends were trimmed by 4 bases and 0 bases, with 19 bases remaining between them. The DNA for the CDR3 is TGTGCCAGCAGCCTTAGAGGACTGGGAACTTCAACTAATGAAAAACTGTTTTTT. Amino acid sequence: CASSLRGLGTSTNEKLFF.

The V call is TRBV7-9, the J call TRBJ2-2; 14 bases line up with TRBD2. V lost 5 bases and J lost 4; bases outside the gene matches: 3. This CDR3 has 16 amino acids. Germline V gene lookup returns CDR1 SEHNR and CDR2 FQNEAQ (reference sequence). The CDR3 nucleotides are TGTGCCAGCAGCCCGACTAGCGGGGGGGCCACCGGGGAGCTGTTTTTT. It codes for CASSPTSGGATGELFF.

The rearrangement joins TRBV5-1 to TRBJ1-5; D gene unclear. CDR3 length equals 15 residues. Deletions cut 0 bases from V and 1 base from J, with 8 bases between. CDR1 and CDR2 from the germline V gene are SGHRS and YFSETQ. This CDR3 is CASSLDGGSNQPQHF. Written as DNA, the CDR3 is TGCGCCAGCAGCTTGGACGGTGGGAGCAATCAGCCCCAGCATTTT.

This chain joins TRBV7-2 and TRBJ2-1, with TRBD2 matching 13 bases. After removal of 0 bases from V and 8 bases from J, the junction contained 4 bases not matched to a gene. Germline loops: CDR1 SGHTA, CDR2 FQGNSA. CDR3 length: 16 amino acids. DNA for the CDR3: TGTGCCAGCAGCTTAGCCACTAGCGGGGGGGCTCATGAGCAGTTCTTC. Amino acids: CASSLATSGGAHEQFF.

The V and J genes are TRBV18 and TRBJ2-5, with D unclear. This CDR3 has 14 residues. Germline V gene data show CDR1 as KGHSH and CDR2 as LQKENI. V was trimmed by 1 base and J by 3 bases, leaving 9 bases between them. The CDR3 sequence: CASSPRRGEETQYF. In nucleotides, the CDR3 is TGTGCCAGCTCACCACGACGCGGTGAAGAGACCCAGTACTTC.

Written as DNA, the CDR3 is TGTGCCAGCAGCTTAGAGGCTAGCGGGGGTACAGATACGCAGTATTTT. As protein: CASSLEASGGTDTQYF. The chain employs TRBV7-9 and TRBJ2-3; 10 bases agree with TRBD2. The germline V gene encodes CDR1 SEHNR and CDR2 FQNEAQ (reference sequence). The CDR3 totals 16 residues. V dropped 1 base and J dropped 3; count of bases not matched to a gene: 4. Full variable domain (outside the CDR3, taken from reference TRBV7-9 and TRBJ2-3): DTGVSQNPRHKITKRGQNVTFRCDPISEHNRLYWYRQTLGQGPEFLTYFQNEAQLEKSRLLSDRFSAERPKGSFSTLEIQRTEQGDSAMYLCASSLEASGGTDTQYFGPGTRLTVL.

The chain combines TRBV11-2 with TRBJ1-2; D not certain. Germline V gene data show CDR1 as SGHAT and CDR2 as FQNNGV. This CDR3 is built from 15 residues. The ends were cut back, 0 bases at V and 2 bases at J, with 10 bases in the middle. In DNA, the CDR3 is TGTGCCAGCAGCTTAGAAAGGACTGACAACTATGGCTACACCTTC. Protein product: CASSLERTDNYGYTF.

This rearrangement joins TRBV27 to TRBJ1-6; TRBD1 is a possible D gene (5 bases). Germline V gene lookup returns CDR1 MNHEY and CDR2 SMNVEV (reference sequence). The CDR3 totals 15 residues. V was cut by 2 bases and J by 7 bases, with 12 bases left in between. The DNA of the CDR3 is TGTGCCAGCAGTTTAGGCAGGGCCACGAATTCACCCCTCCACTTT. Its protein product is CASSLGRATNSPLHF.